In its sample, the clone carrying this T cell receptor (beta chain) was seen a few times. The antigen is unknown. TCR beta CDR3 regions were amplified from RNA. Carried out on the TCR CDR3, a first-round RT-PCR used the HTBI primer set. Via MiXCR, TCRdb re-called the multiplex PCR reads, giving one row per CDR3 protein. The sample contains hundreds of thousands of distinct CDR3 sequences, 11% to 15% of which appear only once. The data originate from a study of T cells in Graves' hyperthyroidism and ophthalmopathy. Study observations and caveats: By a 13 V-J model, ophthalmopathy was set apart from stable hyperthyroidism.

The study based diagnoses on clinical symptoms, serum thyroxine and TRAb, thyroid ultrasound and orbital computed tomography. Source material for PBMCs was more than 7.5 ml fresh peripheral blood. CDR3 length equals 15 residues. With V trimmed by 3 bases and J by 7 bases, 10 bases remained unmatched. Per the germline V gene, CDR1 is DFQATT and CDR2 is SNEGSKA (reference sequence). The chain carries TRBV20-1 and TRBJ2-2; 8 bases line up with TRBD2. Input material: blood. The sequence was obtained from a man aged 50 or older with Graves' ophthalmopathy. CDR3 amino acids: CSASGSGSMGGELFF. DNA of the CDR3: TGCAGTGCTAGTGGAAGCGGGAGTATGGGCGGGGAGCTGTTTTTT.